Listed below are T cell receptor beta chains from one sample, sequenced in a study of CD8 T cells in ankylosing spondylitis. TCRdb fed the 5' RACE reads into MiXCR, producing one record per CDR3 protein. Among 750,000 to 850,000 distinct CDR3 sequences listed, around 11% were seen once. Sequencing used blood, either unsorted or a sorted T cell fraction (not recorded which). Every receptor here comes from a male donor with ankylosing spondylitis. Each CDR3 is given with its conserved first and last residue. D genes are given only for firm matches. Clone size is stated in some rows and not others, as once, few, many or a class when expanded.

J gene: TRBJ1-1
clone size: .
V gene: TRBV10-3
D gene: TRBD1
CDR3 protein: CAISDRGRETEAFF
CDR3 DNA: TGTGCCATCAGTGACAGGGGGCGCGAAACTGAAGCTTTCTTT

J gene: TRBJ2-1
clone size: many
V gene: TRBV20-1
D gene: .
CDR3 protein: CSAPSGSYNEQFF
CDR3 DNA: TGCAGTGCCCCCTCGGGTAGCTACAATGAGCAGTTCTTC

J gene: TRBJ2-3
clone size: few
V gene: TRBV3-1
D gene: TRBD2
CDR3 protein: CASSERGDLTDTQYF
CDR3 DNA: TGTGCCAGCAGCGAGCGGGGGGACCTCACAGATACGCAGTATTTT

J gene: TRBJ2-1
clone size: few
V gene: TRBV20-1
D gene: .
CDR3 protein: CSARVAGNEQFF
CDR3 DNA: TGCAGTGCTAGGGTCGCAGGCAATGAGCAGTTCTTC

J gene: TRBJ1-2
clone size: many
V gene: TRBV29-1
D gene: .
CDR3 protein: CSVGMDYGYTF
CDR3 DNA: TGCAGCGTTGGTATGGACTATGGCTACACCTTC

J gene: TRBJ2-3
clone size: many
V gene: TRBV7-2
D gene: TRBD2
CDR3 protein: CASSPSGSPRTDTQYF
CDR3 DNA: TGTGCCAGCAGCCCTAGCGGGAGCCCGCGCACAGATACGCAGTATTTT

J gene: TRBJ1-2
clone size: .
V gene: TRBV5-1
D gene: TRBD1
CDR3 protein: CASSSGTVSYGYTF
CDR3 DNA: TGCGCCAGCAGCTCTGGGACAGTTTCCTATGGCTACACCTTC

J gene: TRBJ2-2
clone size: .
V gene: TRBV6-1
D gene: .
CDR3 protein: CASSRTEIANTGELFF
CDR3 DNA: TGTGCCAGCAGCCGGACAGAGATCGCGAACACCGGGGAGCTGTTTTTT

J gene: TRBJ2-1
clone size: .
V gene: TRBV7-3
D gene: TRBD1
CDR3 protein: CASSLTAPTGDEQFF
CDR3 DNA: TGTGCCAGCAGCTTAACGGCCCCGACAGGGGATGAGCAGTTCTTC

J gene: TRBJ2-5
clone size: few
V gene: TRBV2
D gene: .
CDR3 protein: CASSQPDPQKTQYF
CDR3 DNA: TGTGCCAGCAGCCAACCGGACCCCCAAAAGACCCAGTACTTC

J gene: TRBJ1-2
clone size: many
V gene: TRBV7-2
D gene: .
CDR3 protein: CASSLASQLGYTF
CDR3 DNA: TGTGCCAGCAGCTTAGCCTCCCAGCTTGGCTACACCTTC

J gene: TRBJ2-5
clone size: .
V gene: TRBV5-1
D gene: TRBD2
CDR3 protein: CASSPGLAVYSGETQYF
CDR3 DNA: TGCGCCAGCAGCCCGGGACTAGCGGTCTATTCCGGGGAGACCCAGTACTTC

J gene: TRBJ1-1
clone size: .
V gene: TRBV4-2
D gene: .
CDR3 protein: CASSQLGSGTVNTEAFF
CDR3 DNA: TGTGCCAGCAGCCAATTGGGATCCGGGACGGTGAACACTGAAGCTTTCTTT

J gene: TRBJ2-1
clone size: .
V gene: TRBV15
D gene: TRBD1
CDR3 protein: CATSPLPDRGYNEQFF
CDR3 DNA: TGTGCCACCAGCCCCCTGCCGGACAGGGGATACAATGAGCAGTTCTTC

J gene: TRBJ2-7
clone size: few
V gene: TRBV9
D gene: .
CDR3 protein: CASSPYLSQTWNEQYF
CDR3 DNA: TGTGCCAGCAGCCCGTATTTGAGCCAAACGTGGAACGAGCAGTACTTC

J gene: TRBJ2-7
clone size: few
V gene: TRBV11-2
D gene: .
CDR3 protein: CASSLPGTREQYF
CDR3 DNA: TGTGCCAGCAGCCTACCCGGGACCCGCGAGCAGTACTTC

J gene: TRBJ2-2
clone size: .
V gene: TRBV5-1
D gene: .
CDR3 protein: CASSLGPSETGELFF
CDR3 DNA: TGCGCCAGCAGCTTGGGACCATCGGAGACCGGGGAGCTGTTTTTT

J gene: TRBJ1-2
clone size: .
V gene: TRBV5-1
D gene: .
CDR3 protein: CASSLAQSGGYTF
CDR3 DNA: TGCGCCAGCAGCTTGGCCCAGAGCGGGGGCTACACCTTC

J gene: TRBJ2-2
clone size: few
V gene: TRBV7-2
D gene: .
CDR3 protein: CASSPNGGNTGELFF
CDR3 DNA: TGTGCCAGCAGCCCTAACGGCGGGAACACCGGGGAGCTGTTTTTT

J gene: TRBJ2-2
clone size: .
V gene: TRBV4-3
D gene: TRBD1
CDR3 protein: CASSQEEQGENTGELFF
CDR3 DNA: TGCGCCAGCAGCCAAGAGGAACAGGGGGAAAACACCGGGGAGCTGTTTTTT

J gene: TRBJ2-7
clone size: few
V gene: TRBV27
D gene: .
CDR3 protein: CANNGAAYEQYF
CDR3 DNA: TGTGCCAACAATGGGGCAGCCTACGAGCAGTACTTC

J gene: TRBJ1-6
clone size: .
V gene: TRBV7-8
D gene: .
CDR3 protein: CASSLALRHSSPLHF
CDR3 DNA: TGTGCCAGCAGCTTAGCTCTCAGGCATAGTTCACCCCTCCACTTT

J gene: TRBJ2-3
clone size: many
V gene: TRBV5-1
D gene: TRBD1
CDR3 protein: CASSGRGQSDTQYF
CDR3 DNA: TGCGCCAGCAGCGGCAGGGGGCAATCGGATACGCAGTATTTT

J gene: TRBJ2-3
clone size: many
V gene: TRBV7-2
D gene: TRBD2
CDR3 protein: CASTLTSGDTDTQYF
CDR3 DNA: TGTGCCAGCACCTTGACTAGCGGGGACACAGATACGCAGTATTTT